The clone carrying this TCR beta chain appeared many times. What it binds is unknown. RNA transcripts served as the template for amplifying TCR beta CDR3 regions. HTBI primers drove first-round RT-PCR of the TCR CDR3. TCRdb passed the multiplex PCR reads through MiXCR, listing each CDR3 protein once. The data show roughly 720,000 distinct CDR3 sequences, roughly 17% seen once. Orbital computed tomography and thyroid ultrasound, together with serum TRAb and thyroxine and clinical symptoms, were used for diagnoses. This sample was taken from a study of T cells in Graves' hyperthyroidism and ophthalmopathy. Study overall: The authors collected peripheral blood at initial diagnosis, before any treatment.

This CDR3 is built from 11 residues. Germline V CDR1 and CDR2: SNHLY, FYNNEI. V gave up 6 bases and J gave up 8 bases, with 10 bases separating them. Findings of the study overall: Peripheral blood also featured most of the thyroid clonotypes expanded above 0.001.

The origin of this receptor is a man in his fifties with Graves' hyperthyroidism. This rearrangement joins TRBV2 to TRBJ1-1; tentative D call: TRBD1 (5 bases). The specimen sequenced was blood. DNA of the CDR3: TGTGCCAGCAGGGTAGGGGCGGAAGCTTTCTTT. Protein: CASRVGAEAFF. The entire variable domain, with the rest obtained from reference TRBV2 and TRBJ1-1, is as follows: EPEVTQTPSHQVTQMGQEVILRCVPISNHLYFYWYRQILGQKVEFLVSFYNNEISEKSEIFDDQFSVERPDGSNFTLKIRSTKLEDSAMYFCASRVGAEAFFGQGTRLTVV.